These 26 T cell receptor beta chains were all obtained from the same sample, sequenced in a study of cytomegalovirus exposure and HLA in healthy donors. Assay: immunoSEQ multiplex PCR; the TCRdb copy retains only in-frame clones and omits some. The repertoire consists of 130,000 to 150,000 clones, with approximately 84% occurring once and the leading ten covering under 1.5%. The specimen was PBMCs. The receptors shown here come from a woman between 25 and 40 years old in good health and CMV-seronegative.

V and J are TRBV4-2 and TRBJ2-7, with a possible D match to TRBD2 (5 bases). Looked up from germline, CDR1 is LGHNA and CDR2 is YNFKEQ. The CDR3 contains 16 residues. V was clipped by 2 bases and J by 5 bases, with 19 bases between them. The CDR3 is CASSQLGGKASHEQYF. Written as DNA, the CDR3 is TGTGCCAGCAGCCAACTCGGAGGTAAGGCTTCCCACGAGCAGTACTTC.

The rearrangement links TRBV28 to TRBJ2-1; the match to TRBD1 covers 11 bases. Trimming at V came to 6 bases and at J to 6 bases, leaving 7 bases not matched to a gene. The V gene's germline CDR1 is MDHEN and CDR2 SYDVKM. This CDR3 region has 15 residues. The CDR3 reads CASSQIGTGGNEQFF. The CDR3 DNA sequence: TGTGCCAGCAGCCAAATTGGGACAGGGGGCAATGAGCAGTTCTTC. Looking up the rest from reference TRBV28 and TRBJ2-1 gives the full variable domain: DVKVTQSSRYLVKRTGEKVFLECVQDMDHENMFWYRQDPGLGLRLIYFSYDVKMKEKGDIPEGYSVSREKKERFSLILESASTNQTSMYLCASSQIGTGGNEQFFGPGTRLTVL.

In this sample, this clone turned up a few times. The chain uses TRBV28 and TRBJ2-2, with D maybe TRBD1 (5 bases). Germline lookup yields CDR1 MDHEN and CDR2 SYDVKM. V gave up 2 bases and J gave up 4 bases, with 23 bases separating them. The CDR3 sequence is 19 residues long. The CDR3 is CASSLGYLLGRVTTGELFF. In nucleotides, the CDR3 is TGTGCCAGCAGTTTAGGGTATCTGTTGGGCAGGGTGACCACCGGGGAGCTGTTTTTT.

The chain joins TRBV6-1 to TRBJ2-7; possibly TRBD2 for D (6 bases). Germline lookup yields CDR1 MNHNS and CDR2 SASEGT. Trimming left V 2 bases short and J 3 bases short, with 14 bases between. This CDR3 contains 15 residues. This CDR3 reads CASSESGAGNYEQYF. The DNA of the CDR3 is TGTGCCAGCAGTGAAAGTGGGGCGGGGAACTACGAGCAGTACTTC.

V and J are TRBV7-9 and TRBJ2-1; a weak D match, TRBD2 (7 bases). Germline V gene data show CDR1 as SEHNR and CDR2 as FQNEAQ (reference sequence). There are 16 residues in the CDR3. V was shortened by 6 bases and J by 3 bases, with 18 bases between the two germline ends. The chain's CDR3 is CASRLDRGGRYNEQFF. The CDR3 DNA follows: TGTGCCAGCAGGTTGGATAGGGGGGGCCGCTACAATGAGCAGTTCTTC.

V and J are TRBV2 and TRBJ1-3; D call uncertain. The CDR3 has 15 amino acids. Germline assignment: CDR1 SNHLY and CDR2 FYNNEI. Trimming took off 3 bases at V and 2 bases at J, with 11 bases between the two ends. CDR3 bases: TGTGCCAGCAGTGATGAGGGCTTAGCTGGAAACACCATATATTTT. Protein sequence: CASSDEGLAGNTIYF.

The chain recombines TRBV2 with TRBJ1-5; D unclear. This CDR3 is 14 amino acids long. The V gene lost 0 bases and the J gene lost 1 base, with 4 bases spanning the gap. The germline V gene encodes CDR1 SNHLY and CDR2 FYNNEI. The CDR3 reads CASSEARSNQPQHF. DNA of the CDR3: TGTGCCAGCAGTGAAGCGCGGAGCAATCAGCCCCAGCATTTT.

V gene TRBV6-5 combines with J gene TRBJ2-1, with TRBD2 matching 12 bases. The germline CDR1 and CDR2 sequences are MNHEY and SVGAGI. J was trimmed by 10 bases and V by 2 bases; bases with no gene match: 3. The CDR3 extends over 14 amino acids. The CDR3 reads CASSYGTSGLEQFF. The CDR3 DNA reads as TGTGCCAGCAGTTACGGGACTAGCGGGTTAGAGCAGTTCTTC.

The CDR3 DNA sequence: TGTGCCAGCAGTGTTCGGGGCAATCAGCCCCAGCATTTT. Its translation is CASSVRGNQPQHF. This chain links TRBV25-1 with TRBJ1-5; no clear D. The V and J ends lost 4 bases and 2 bases respectively, with 6 bases between them. The CDR3 has 13 residues. CDR1 is MGHDK and CDR2 is SYGVNS in the germline V gene.

The CDR3 here is CASSLGGGTTYEQYF. The CDR3 bases are TGCGCCAGCAGCTTGGGAGGCGGCACAACCTACGAGCAGTACTTC. This chain uses TRBV5-1 with TRBJ2-7; D gene unclear. This CDR3 spans 15 amino acids. V was pared by 0 bases and J by 2 bases, with 12 bases between. From germline, CDR1 is SGHRS and CDR2 YFSETQ.

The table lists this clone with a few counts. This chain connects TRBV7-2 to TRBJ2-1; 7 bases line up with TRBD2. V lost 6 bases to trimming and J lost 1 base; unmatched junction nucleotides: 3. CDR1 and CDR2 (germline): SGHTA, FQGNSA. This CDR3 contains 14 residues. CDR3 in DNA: TGTGCCAGCAGATCCGGGGGGTCCTACAATGAGCAGTTCTTC. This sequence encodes CASRSGGSYNEQFF.

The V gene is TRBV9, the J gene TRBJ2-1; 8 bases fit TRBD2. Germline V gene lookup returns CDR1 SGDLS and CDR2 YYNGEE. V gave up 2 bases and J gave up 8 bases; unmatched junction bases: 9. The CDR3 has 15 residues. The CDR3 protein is CASSVLTGTRDEQFF. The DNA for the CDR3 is TGTGCCAGCAGCGTCCTAACCGGGACTAGGGATGAGCAGTTCTTC. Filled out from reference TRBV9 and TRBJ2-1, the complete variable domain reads DSGVTQTPKHLITATGQRVTLRCSPRSGDLSVYWYQQSLDQGLQFLIQYYNGEERAKGNILERFSAQQFPDLHSELNLSSLELGDSALYFCASSVLTGTRDEQFFGPGTRLTVL.

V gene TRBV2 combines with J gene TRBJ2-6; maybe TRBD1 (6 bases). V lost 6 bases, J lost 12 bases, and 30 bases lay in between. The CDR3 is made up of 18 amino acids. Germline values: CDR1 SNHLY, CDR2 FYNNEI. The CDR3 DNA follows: TGTGCCAGCAGCCAAGGGGTTGACAGACATGGTGGGGGCAGCGTCCTGACTTTC. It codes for CASSQGVDRHGGGSVLTF. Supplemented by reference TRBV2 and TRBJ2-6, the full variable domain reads EPEVTQTPSHQVTQMGQEVILRCVPISNHLYFYWYRQILGQKVEFLVSFYNNEISEKSEIFDDQFSVERPDGSNFTLKIRSTKLEDSAMYFCASSQGVDRHGGGSVLTFGAGSRLTVL.

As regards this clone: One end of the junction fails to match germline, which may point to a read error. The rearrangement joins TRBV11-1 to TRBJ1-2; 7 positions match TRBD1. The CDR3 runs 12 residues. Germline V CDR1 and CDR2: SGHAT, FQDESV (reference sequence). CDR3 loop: CASTEIGTAVLF. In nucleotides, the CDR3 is TGTGCCAGCACCGAGATAGGGACAGCGGTCCTCTTC.

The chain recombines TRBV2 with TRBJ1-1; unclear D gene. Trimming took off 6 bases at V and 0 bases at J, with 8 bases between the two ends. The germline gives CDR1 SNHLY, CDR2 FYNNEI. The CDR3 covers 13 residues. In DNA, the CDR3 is TGTGCCAGCAGCCCTCCTATGAACACTGAAGCTTTCTTT. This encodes CASSPPMNTEAFF.

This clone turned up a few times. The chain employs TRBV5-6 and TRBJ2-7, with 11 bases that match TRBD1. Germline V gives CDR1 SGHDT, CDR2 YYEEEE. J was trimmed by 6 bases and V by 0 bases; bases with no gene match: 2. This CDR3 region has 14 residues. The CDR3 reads CASSLGTGGLEQYF. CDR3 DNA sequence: TGTGCCAGCAGCTTGGGGACAGGGGGCCTCGAGCAGTACTTC.

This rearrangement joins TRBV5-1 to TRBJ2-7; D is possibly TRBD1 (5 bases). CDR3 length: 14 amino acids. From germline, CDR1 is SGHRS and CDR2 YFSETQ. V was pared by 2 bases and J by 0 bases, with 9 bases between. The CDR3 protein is CASSFDSSSYEQYF. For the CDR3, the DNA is TGCGCCAGCAGCTTTGACAGTAGCTCCTACGAGCAGTACTTC.

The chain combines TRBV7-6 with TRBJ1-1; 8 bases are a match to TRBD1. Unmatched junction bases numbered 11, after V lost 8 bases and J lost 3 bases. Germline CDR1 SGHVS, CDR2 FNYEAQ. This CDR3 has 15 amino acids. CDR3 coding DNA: TGTGCCAGCGGTCCCGGGACAGGCTGGGACACTGAAGCTTTCTTT. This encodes CASGPGTGWDTEAFF.

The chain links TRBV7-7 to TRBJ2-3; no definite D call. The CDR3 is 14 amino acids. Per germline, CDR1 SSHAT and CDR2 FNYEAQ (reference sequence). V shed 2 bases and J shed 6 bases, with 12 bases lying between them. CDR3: CASSLTSLLDTQYF. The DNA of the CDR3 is TGTGCCAGCAGCTTAACGAGCCTACTGGATACGCAGTATTTT.

The CDR3 sequence: CASSLGLAGTGQETQYF. CDR3 nucleotide sequence: TGTGCCAGCAGCTTGGGACTAGCGGGGACCGGGCAAGAGACCCAGTACTTC. This chain connects TRBV5-4 to TRBJ2-5, with 11 nucleotides matching TRBD2. From germline, CDR1 is SGHNT and CDR2 YYREEE (reference sequence). The CDR3 has 17 residues. Losses at the gene ends were 0 bases for V and 2 bases for J; bases not matched to a gene: 6. The full variable domain, completed using reference TRBV5-4 and TRBJ2-5, is ETGVTQSPTHLIKTRGQQVTLRCSSQSGHNTVSWYQQALGQGPQFIFQYYREEENGRGNFPPRFSGLQFPNYSSELNVNALELDDSALYLCASSLGLAGTGQETQYFGPGTRLLVL.

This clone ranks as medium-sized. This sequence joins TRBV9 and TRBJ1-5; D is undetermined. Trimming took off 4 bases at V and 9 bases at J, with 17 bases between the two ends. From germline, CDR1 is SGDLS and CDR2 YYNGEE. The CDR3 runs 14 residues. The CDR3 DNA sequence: TGTGCCAGCAGCCCCTCCGGGGATGATCGGCCCCAGCATTTT. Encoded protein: CASSPSGDDRPQHF.

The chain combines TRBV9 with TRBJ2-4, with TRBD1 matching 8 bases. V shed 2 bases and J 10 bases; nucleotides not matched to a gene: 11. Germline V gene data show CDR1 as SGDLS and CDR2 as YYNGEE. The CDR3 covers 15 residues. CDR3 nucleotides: TGTGCCAGCAGCGTCTTAGGGACAGGTATCGGGATTCAGTACTTC. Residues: CASSVLGTGIGIQYF.

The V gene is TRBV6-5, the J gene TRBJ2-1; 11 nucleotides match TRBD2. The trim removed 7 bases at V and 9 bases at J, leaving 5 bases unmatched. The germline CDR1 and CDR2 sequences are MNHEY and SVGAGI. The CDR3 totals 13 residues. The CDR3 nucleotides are TGTGCCAGCACAATAGCGGGGGGGACTGAGCAGTTCTTC. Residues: CASTIAGGTEQFF.

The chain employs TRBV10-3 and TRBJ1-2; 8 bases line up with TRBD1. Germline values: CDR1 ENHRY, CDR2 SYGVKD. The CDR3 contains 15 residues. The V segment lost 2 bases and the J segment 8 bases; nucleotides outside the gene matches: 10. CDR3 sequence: CAISEPLTGVKGYTF. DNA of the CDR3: TGTGCCATCAGTGAGCCCCTGACAGGGGTAAAAGGCTACACCTTC.

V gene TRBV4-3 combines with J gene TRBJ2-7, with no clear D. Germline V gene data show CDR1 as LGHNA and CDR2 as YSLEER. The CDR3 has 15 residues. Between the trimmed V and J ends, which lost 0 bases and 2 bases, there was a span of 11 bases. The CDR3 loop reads CASSQDRTAAYEQYF. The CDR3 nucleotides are TGCGCCAGCAGCCAAGATCGTACAGCTGCCTACGAGCAGTACTTC.

The CDR3 bases are TGTGCCAGCAGCCAAGACGCTCCGGGGTTGGGCTCACCCCTCCACTTT. Translated: CASSQDAPGLGSPLHF. This rearrangement joins TRBV14 to TRBJ1-6; D ambiguous. The CDR3 runs to 16 residues. The germline V and J ends were trimmed by 0 bases and 10 bases, with 16 bases remaining between them. The germline gives CDR1 SGHDN, CDR2 FVKESK.